This is a list of T cell receptor beta chains from one sample in a study of cytomegalovirus exposure and HLA in healthy donors. Assay: immunoSEQ multiplex PCR; the TCRdb copy retains only in-frame clones and omits some. The sample lists 150,000 to 200,000 clones, around three quarters seen once, with under 2.5% in the top ten. Sequenced: PBMCs. Source of these receptors: a woman in her twenties or thirties in good health and CMV-seropositive. CDR3s leave out the opening cysteine and the closing phenylalanine or tryptophan. Some rows mark clone size as missing; the rest say once, few, many or name a class of expanded clone.

size	V	J	CDR3
once	TRBV7-8	TRBJ2-5	ASSSTTGRETQY
-	TRBV6-4	TRBJ2-3	ALRGGAVTDTQY
-	TRBV7-2	TRBJ2-3	ASSSRLDGRTDTQY
-	TRBV28	TRBJ2-1	ASSFPPREHSNEQF
-	TRBV7-2	TRBJ1-1	ASSLGGGLNTEAF
-	TRBV19	TRBJ2-2	ASSPSRTNTGELF
-	TRBV30	TRBJ2-3	AWSQGAHPTDTQY
few	TRBV9	TRBJ2-7	ASSVGVSGSMAEQY
-	TRBV25-1	TRBJ1-2	ASSRLEGQGYRGYT
-	TRBV6-1	TRBJ1-2	ASSLGQGGRGYT